This TCR beta chain was sequenced in a study of human T cells and chemical hapten exposure. General study results and limits: Counts of TCRs above 1 in 1000 frequency stayed unchanged with DPC sensitization. Against controls, expanded TCRs gave rise to significantly more large CDR3 similarity clusters.

Via MiXCR, TCRdb re-called the RACE reads, giving one row per CDR3 protein. Of around 120,000 distinct CDR3 sequences in the sample, roughly 14% were seen once. The time point was: pre-sensitization, week 0. The sample's treatment: therapeutic diphenylcyclopropenone sensitization with weekly scalp DPC. At every patch-test visit, blood was drawn before the patch test was applied. This clonotype was detected a few times. Its antigen is as yet unknown. Source: whole blood, taken in connection with sensitization to the hapten diphenylcyclopropenone (DPC). The sequence was obtained from a woman between 18 and 29 years old with alopecia areata. Some clones in this sample may be carry-over from other donors' samples.

The DNA for the CDR3 is TGTGCCAGCAGCACGAGGGGTTACTCCTACGAGCAGTACTTC. It translates to CASSTRGYSYEQYF. The chain recombines TRBV3-1 with TRBJ2-7; possibly TRBD1 or TRBD2 for D (5 bases each). This CDR3 comprises 14 residues. CDR1 is LGHDT and CDR2 is YNNKEL in the germline V gene (reference sequence). Trimming shortened V by 5 bases and J by 0 bases, and 11 bases separated the two germline ends.